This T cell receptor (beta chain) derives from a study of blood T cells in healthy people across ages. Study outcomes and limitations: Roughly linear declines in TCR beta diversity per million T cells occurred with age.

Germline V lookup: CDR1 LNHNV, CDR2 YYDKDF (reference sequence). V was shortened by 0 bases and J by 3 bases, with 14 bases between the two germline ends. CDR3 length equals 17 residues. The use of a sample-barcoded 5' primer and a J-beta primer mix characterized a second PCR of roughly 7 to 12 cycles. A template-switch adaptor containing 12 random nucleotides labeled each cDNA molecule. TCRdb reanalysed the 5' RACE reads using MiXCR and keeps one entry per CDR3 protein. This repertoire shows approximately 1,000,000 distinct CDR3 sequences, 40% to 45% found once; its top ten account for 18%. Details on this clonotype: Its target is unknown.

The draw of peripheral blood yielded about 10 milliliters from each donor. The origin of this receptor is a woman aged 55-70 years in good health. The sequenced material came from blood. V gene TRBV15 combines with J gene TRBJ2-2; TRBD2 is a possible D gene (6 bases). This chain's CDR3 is CATSRDLGGVDTGELFF. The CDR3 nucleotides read TGTGCCACCAGCAGAGACTTGGGAGGTGTCGACACCGGGGAGCTGTTTTTT.